Presented here are 5 T cell receptor beta chains from one specimen sequenced in a study of CD8 T cells in ankylosing spondylitis. A single record per CDR3 protein comes from TCRdb applying MiXCR to the 5' RACE reads. The sample gives 700,000 to 850,000 distinct CDR3 sequences, about 12% of which show up once; 0.45% to 0.6% is in the top ten. Study-wide results and limits: Among TCR beta sequences, a motif of under ten highly homologous variants appeared characteristic of ankylosing spondylitis blood.

Their antigens remain unidentified. Sequenced: blood, either unsorted or a sorted T cell fraction (not recorded which). The receptors stem from a male donor with ankylosing spondylitis.

The V call is TRBV6-1, the J call TRBJ1-2; D is undetermined. This CDR3 is built from 13 residues. V was trimmed by 6 bases and J by 0 bases, leaving 8 bases between them. The V gene's germline CDR1 is MNHNS and CDR2 SASEGT. CDR3 sequence reads: CASRETANYGYTF. For the CDR3, the DNA is TGTGCCAGCAGAGAAACAGCTAACTATGGCTACACCTTC.

The chain couples TRBV20-1 to TRBJ2-7; 7 bases are a match to TRBD2. Germline lookup yields CDR1 DFQATT and CDR2 SNEGSKA (reference sequence). Losses at the gene ends were 2 bases for V and 0 bases for J; bases not matched to a gene: 10. CDR3 size: 16 residues. CDR3 coding DNA: TGCAGTGCTAGACGGTTAGGTCTAGCGGACTCCTACGAGCAGTACTTC. This sequence encodes CSARRLGLADSYEQYF.

Only a few counts were recorded for this clonotype. The genes are TRBV29-1 and TRBJ2-3; 7 bases agree with TRBD1. Trimming cost V 4 bases and J 14 bases; bases outside gene matches: 15. Germline V gene lookup returns CDR1 SQVTM and CDR2 ANQGSEA. The CDR3 consists of 13 residues. As DNA, the CDR3 is TGCAGCGTTGGTCGGCTGAGCGCAGGGGGTGGGTATTTT. Translation: CSVGRLSAGGGYF.

This clonotype was recorded only once. The genes are TRBV6-2 or TRBV6-3 and TRBJ2-1; no clear D gene. V lost 0 bases and J lost 8, with 14 bases in between. This CDR3 is built from 15 residues. CDR1 is MNHEY, CDR2 SVGEGT, per germline. The CDR3, as DNA: TGTGCCAGCAGTTACTCTCGAGCCCAGAGCCATGAGCAGTTCTTC. As protein: CASSYSRAQSHEQFF.

The J gene is TRBJ2-6, the V gene TRBV5-1; weak D call: TRBD1 (5 bases). V was clipped by 2 bases and J by 4 bases, with 10 bases between them. Germline CDR1 is SGHRS and CDR2 is YFSETQ. CDR3 length equals 15 residues. The CDR3 DNA follows: TGCGCCAGCAGCTTTATAGGGGCCGGGGCCAACGTCCTGACTTTC. Translated, it gives CASSFIGAGANVLTF. The full variable domain, in which reference TRBV5-1 and TRBJ2-6 provide the parts outside the CDR3, is KAGVTQTPRYLIKTRGQQVTLSCSPISGHRSVSWYQQTPGQGLQFLFEYFSETQRNKGNFPGRFSGRQFSNSRSEMNVSTLELGDSALYLCASSFIGAGANVLTFGAGSRLTVL.